The sequence of this T cell receptor beta chain was determined in a study of cytomegalovirus exposure and HLA in healthy donors. The wider study: An earlier analysis found under 130 million unique TCR beta sequences from about 190 million T cells.

Both 60 Vbeta primers and 13 Jbeta primers went into the PCR. In the original analysis: A later analysis tallied 80 million to 100 million unique TCR beta chains, about 12 million of them shared. Only in-frame clones appear in the TCRdb table, and some are missing; sequencing was by immunoSEQ multiplex PCR. From that table come the V and J calls and clone size; the DNA was used to work out D and trimming. The table shows 100,000 to 150,000 clones, with around 86% occurring only once. The CDR3 covers 18 residues. With V trimmed by 6 bases and J by 2 bases, 13 bases remained unmatched. Germline V lookup: CDR1 MDHEN, CDR2 SYDVKM.

The receptor was isolated from a man between 18 and 35 years old in good health and CMV-seronegative. The chain joins TRBV28 to TRBJ2-3, with TRBD2 matching over 11 bases. Material for sequencing was PBMCs. The CDR3 coding sequence is TGTGCCAGCAGCTCCGTAGCGGGGGGGCTGGTTCCCACAGATACGCAGTATTTT. This gives the protein CASSSVAGGLVPTDTQYF.